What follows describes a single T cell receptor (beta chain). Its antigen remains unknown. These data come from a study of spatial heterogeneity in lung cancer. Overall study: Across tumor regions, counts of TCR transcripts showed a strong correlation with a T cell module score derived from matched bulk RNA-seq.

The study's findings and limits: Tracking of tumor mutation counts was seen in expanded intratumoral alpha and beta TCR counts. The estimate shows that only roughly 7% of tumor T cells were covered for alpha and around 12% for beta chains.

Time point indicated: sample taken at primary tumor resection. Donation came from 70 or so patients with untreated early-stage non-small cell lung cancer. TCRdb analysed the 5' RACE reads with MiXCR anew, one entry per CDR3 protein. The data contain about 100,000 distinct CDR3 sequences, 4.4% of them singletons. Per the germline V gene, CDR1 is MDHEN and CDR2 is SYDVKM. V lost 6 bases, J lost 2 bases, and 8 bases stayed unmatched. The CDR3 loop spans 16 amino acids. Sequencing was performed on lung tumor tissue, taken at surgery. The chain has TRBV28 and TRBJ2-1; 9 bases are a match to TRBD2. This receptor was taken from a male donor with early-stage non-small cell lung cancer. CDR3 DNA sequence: TGTGCCAGCAGGGCCCAACTAGCGGGTCCCTACAATGAGCAGTTCTTC. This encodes CASRAQLAGPYNEQFF.